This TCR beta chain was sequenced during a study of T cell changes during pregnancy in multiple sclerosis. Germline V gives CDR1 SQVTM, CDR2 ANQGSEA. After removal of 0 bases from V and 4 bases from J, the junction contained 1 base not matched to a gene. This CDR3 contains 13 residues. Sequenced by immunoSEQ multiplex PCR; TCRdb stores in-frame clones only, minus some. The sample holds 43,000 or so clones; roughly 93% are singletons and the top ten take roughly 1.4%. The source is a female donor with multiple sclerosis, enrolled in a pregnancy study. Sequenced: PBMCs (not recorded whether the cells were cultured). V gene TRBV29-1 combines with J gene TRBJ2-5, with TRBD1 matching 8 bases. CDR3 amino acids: CSVEDGQGETQYF. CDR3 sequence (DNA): TGCAGCGTTGAAGATGGACAGGGAGAGACCCAGTACTTC.